This record covers a single T cell receptor beta chain. Its specificity is unknown. From the 5' RACE reads, TCRdb lists one entry per CDR3 protein and no DNA. This table lists around 99,000 distinct CDR3 sequences. These data originate in a study of monozygotic twins with inflammatory bowel disease. General study findings and limits: Especially with disease activity, IBD patients shared fewer clonotypes with others than healthy twins did.

CDR1 is SGHAT and CDR2 is FQDESV in the germline V gene (reference sequence). CDR3 size: 18 residues. This chain links TRBV11-1 with TRBJ2-1; TCRdb outputs TRBD2, but without DNA this stays unchecked. This receptor was obtained from a human donor with ulcerative colitis or Crohn's disease, or a healthy co-twin of an affected twin (not recorded which). Material: blood. The CDR3 loop is CASSFPGLAGGGCNEQFF. The full variable domain, in which reference TRBV11-1 and TRBJ2-1 provide the parts outside the CDR3, is EAEVAQSPRYKITEKSQAVAFWCDPISGHATLYWYRQILGQGPELLVQFQDESVVDDSQLPKDRFSAERLKGVDSTLKIQPAELGDSAMYLCASSFPGLAGGGCNEQFFGPGTRLTVL.